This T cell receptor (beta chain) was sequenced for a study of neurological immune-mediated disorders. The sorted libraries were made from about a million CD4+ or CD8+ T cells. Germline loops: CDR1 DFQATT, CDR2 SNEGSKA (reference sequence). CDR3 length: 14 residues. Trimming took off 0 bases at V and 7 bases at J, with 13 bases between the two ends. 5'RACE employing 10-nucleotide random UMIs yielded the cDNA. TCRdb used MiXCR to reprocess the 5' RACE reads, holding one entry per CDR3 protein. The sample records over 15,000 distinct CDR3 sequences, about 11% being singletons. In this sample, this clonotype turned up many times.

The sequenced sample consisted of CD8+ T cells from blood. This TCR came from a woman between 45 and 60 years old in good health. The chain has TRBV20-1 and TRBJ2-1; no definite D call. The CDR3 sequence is CSARDLAHYNEQFF. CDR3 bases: TGCAGTGCTAGAGATTTGGCCCATTATAATGAGCAGTTCTTC.